The present T cell receptor beta chain was sequenced within a study of cytomegalovirus exposure and HLA in healthy donors. The PCR employed 60 Vbeta primers together with 13 Jbeta primers. This table comes from immunoSEQ multiplex PCR, and its TCRdb copy is limited to in-frame clones, with some not included. The sample lists some 150,000 clones; 60% to 85% were seen once. The ends were cut back, 0 bases at V and 8 bases at J, with 5 bases in the middle. The CDR3 length is 12 residues. CDR1 and CDR2 (germline): SGHRS, YFSETQ. The sample was PBMCs. The receptor was derived from a male donor in good health and CMV-seronegative. The chain joins TRBV5-1 to TRBJ2-2; D gene ambiguous. The CDR3 nucleotides read TGCGCCAGCAGCTTGGACCGGGGGGAGCTGTTTTTT. Translating it yields CASSLDRGELFF.